These 21 T cell receptor beta chains came from one sample sequenced in a study of T cells in Graves' hyperthyroidism and ophthalmopathy. What was amplified from RNA transcripts were TCR beta CDR3 regions. The TCR CDR3 first-round RT-PCR relied on the HTBI primer set. Each CDR3 protein is one row after TCRdb ran MiXCR on the multiplex PCR reads. The sample contains hundreds of thousands of distinct CDR3 sequences, about 14% of which appear only once. The sequencing input was blood. The receptor source for this set is a woman aged 50 to 60 with Graves' ophthalmopathy.

With respect to this clonotype: A much more abundant neighbour one base away suggests this may be a read error. The chain couples TRBV29-1 to TRBJ2-7, with a possible D match to TRBD1 (5 bases). There are 13 residues in the CDR3. Germline V gene lookup returns CDR1 SQVTM and CDR2 ANQGSEA. The CDR3 nucleotides read TGCAGCGCCACGGACACGGGCTCCTACGAGCGGTACTTC. As protein: CSATDTGSYERYF.

This clonotype came up many times. This chain uses TRBV28 with TRBJ2-1, with 10 bases aligning to TRBD2. With V trimmed by 9 bases and J by 0 bases, 14 bases remained unmatched. Per the germline V gene, CDR1 is MDHEN and CDR2 is SYDVKM. The CDR3 is made up of 18 amino acids. The CDR3 reads CASSGSGRVESSYNEQFF. The DNA for the CDR3 is TGTGCCAGTTCGGGGAGCGGGAGGGTGGAGTCCTCCTACAATGAGCAGTTCTTC.

The V and J genes are TRBV6-1 and TRBJ1-2; no clear D gene. The CDR3 extends over 15 amino acids. CDR1 and CDR2 (germline): MNHNS, SASEGT. The V gene lost 8 bases and the J gene lost 1 base, with 17 bases spanning the gap. CDR3 in amino acids: CASGEEGNGNYGYTF. CDR3 bases: TGTGCCAGCGGGGAGGAGGGTAACGGTAACTATGGCTACACCTTC.

The CDR3 nucleotides are TGTGCCAGCAGCCCTTGGGGTTACGAGCAGTACTTC. Encoded protein: CASSPWGYEQYF. This chain joins TRBV3-1 and TRBJ2-7; D gene unclear. Germline CDR1 and CDR2: LGHDT and YNNKEL (reference sequence). Trimming pared 4 bases from V and 4 bases from J, leaving 8 bases between. CDR3 length: 12 residues.

The rearrangement uses TRBV12-3 or TRBV12-4 and TRBJ2-1; TRBD1 might be the D (6 bases). This CDR3 region has 13 residues. The V gene lost 3 bases and the J gene lost 7 bases, with 10 bases spanning the gap. The CDR3 loop is CASSFTQGNEQFF. CDR3 DNA sequence: TGTGCCAGCAGTTTCACACAGGGTAATGAGCAGTTCTTC.

This clonotype came up many times. J is TRBJ1-2 and V is TRBV28, with TRBD1 matching 7 bases. The V segment lost 3 bases and the J segment 9 bases; nucleotides outside the gene matches: 10. The CDR3 has 14 amino acids. The germline gives CDR1 MDHEN, CDR2 SYDVKM. The CDR3 region has the DNA TGTGCCAGCAGTTTCCGGACAGGCGGAGGGCGCTACACCTTC. It yields the protein CASSFRTGGGRYTF.

This clonotype has just a few counts. This chain joins TRBV7-9 and TRBJ2-1; no definite D call. The CDR3 spans 14 residues. CDR1 SEHNR and CDR2 FQNEAQ come from the germline V gene (reference sequence). Between the trimmed V and J ends, which lost 0 bases and 7 bases, there was a span of 10 bases. CDR3 sequence reads: CASSLARQTNEQFF. The CDR3 DNA reads as TGTGCCAGCAGCTTAGCGCGCCAGACGAATGAGCAGTTCTTC.

This clonotype was recorded many times. The genes are TRBV27 and TRBJ1-6, with 9 bases matching TRBD1. CDR3 size: 15 residues. The ends lost 8 bases at V and 10 bases at J; junction bases unmatched: 12. The germline V gene has CDR1 MNHEY and CDR2 SMNVEV (reference sequence). Written as DNA, the CDR3 is TGTGCCAGCTACCCCCGACAGGGGGTGTACTCACCCCTCCACTTT. As protein: CASYPRQGVYSPLHF.

V gene TRBV7-2 combines with J gene TRBJ2-7; 10 positions match TRBD2. The V and J ends lost 5 bases and 5 bases, in that order; junction bases with no gene match: 9. CDR3 length equals 15 residues. CDR1 is SGHTA, CDR2 FQGNSA, per germline. The CDR3 DNA reads as TGTGCCAGCAGCCGGACTAGCGGAAGATCTCACGAGCAGTACTTC. As protein: CASSRTSGRSHEQYF.

CDR3 sequence: CSPHGGSLLHRNSPLHF. The DNA for the CDR3 is TGCAGTCCTCACGGAGGGTCGCTACTCCACCGTAATTCACCCCTCCACTTT. The chain employs TRBV20-1 and TRBJ1-6, with D unresolved. V dropped 8 bases and J dropped 6 bases, with 26 bases sitting between them. The CDR3 loop spans 17 amino acids. Germline V lookup: CDR1 DFQATT, CDR2 SNEGSKA (reference sequence).

This clonotype has at least ten counts. The V and J genes are TRBV28 and TRBJ1-6, with D perhaps TRBD1 (5 bases). CDR3 length: 15 residues. The V gene lost 1 base and the J gene lost 7 bases, with 11 bases spanning the gap. Germline CDR1 and CDR2: MDHEN and SYDVKM. The CDR3 spells CASSLLSRDNSPLHF. The CDR3 nucleotides are TGTGCCAGCAGTTTATTGAGTAGGGACAATTCACCCCTCCACTTT.

This clonotype was recorded at least ten times. This chain's CDR3 is CSVEMGQGVNEQFF. The CDR3, as DNA: TGCAGCGTTGAAATGGGTCAGGGCGTTAATGAGCAGTTCTTC. V gene TRBV29-1 combines with J gene TRBJ2-1; D is possibly TRBD1 (5 bases). The CDR3 length is 14 residues. Trimming took 2 bases from V and 7 from J, leaving 15 bases between them. From germline, CDR1 is SQVTM and CDR2 ANQGSEA.

This chain joins TRBV29-1 and TRBJ2-2, with 9 bases identical to TRBD1. Germline CDR1 reads SQVTM; CDR2 reads ANQGSEA. V shed 5 bases and J 4 bases; nucleotides not matched to a gene: 8. This CDR3 comprises 15 residues. The CDR3 sequence is CSVTGQGRVTGELFF. The CDR3 nucleotides are TGCAGCGTTACTGGACAGGGGAGGGTCACCGGGGAGCTGTTTTTT.

This clonotype has a count of ten or more. The J gene is TRBJ2-4, the V gene TRBV11-2, with D possibly being TRBD1 (6 bases). The CDR3 is 19 residues long. Trimming took off 3 bases at V and 0 bases at J, with 21 bases between the two ends. Germline CDR1 SGHAT, CDR2 FQNNGV. The CDR3 DNA sequence: TGTGCCAGCAGCTTTGGTATGGTCGGACAGCCATTAGCCAAAAACATTCAGTACTTC. Protein: CASSFGMVGQPLAKNIQYF.

This clonotype showed up many times. In DNA form, the CDR3 reads TGTGCCTGGAGATTAGCCGGGGGCCACGAGCAGTACTTC. It codes for CAWRLAGGHEQYF. This chain joins TRBV30 and TRBJ2-7; D might be TRBD1 or TRBD2, each matching 6 bases. Trimming pared 3 bases from V and 5 bases from J, leaving 14 bases between. The germline gives CDR1 GTSNPN, CDR2 SVGIG (reference sequence). The CDR3 runs to 13 residues.

There are many counts of this clonotype. The V and J genes are TRBV28 and TRBJ2-3; 12 positions match TRBD1. The germline gives CDR1 MDHEN, CDR2 SYDVKM. Trimming at V came to 5 bases and at J to 6 bases, leaving 6 bases not matched to a gene. There are 15 residues in the CDR3. CDR3 nucleotides: TGTGCCAGCAGTATGGGACAGGGGGCTTTGGATACGCAGTATTTT. Amino acids: CASSMGQGALDTQYF.

This clonotype showed up just a few times. This may be a read error: a much more frequent sequence differs by one nucleotide. The rearrangement uses TRBV7-9 and TRBJ2-7; no clear D gene. The V end lost 5 bases, the J end lost 3 bases, and 11 bases lay between the germline ends. The germline V gene encodes CDR1 SEHNR and CDR2 FQNEAQ (reference sequence). The CDR3 is made up of 13 amino acids. For the CDR3, the DNA is TGTGCCAGCAGCCTTGCATCTTACTACGAGCAGTACTTC. It is translated as CASSLASYYEQYF. The variable domain in full, completed from reference TRBV7-9 and TRBJ2-7, reads DTGVSQNPRHKITKRGQNVTFRCDPISEHNRLYWYRQTLGQGPEFLTYFQNEAQLEKSRLLSDRFSAERPKGSFSTLEIQRTEQGDSAMYLCASSLASYYEQYFGPGTRLTVT.

This clonotype was observed many times. The chain's CDR3 is CASTNRGEQFF. The CDR3 DNA is TGTGCCAGCACCAACAGGGGCGAGCAGTTCTTC. The chain joins TRBV7-2 to TRBJ2-1, with 7 positions matching TRBD1. CDR3 size: 11 residues. V was clipped by 7 bases and J by 10 bases; unmatched bases: 4. Germline V gene data show CDR1 as SGHTA and CDR2 as FQGNSA.

This clonotype appeared many times. V usage is TRBV7-2 and J usage is TRBJ2-7, with D unclear. The V end lost 1 base, the J end lost 3 bases, and 13 bases lay between the germline ends. The germline V gene encodes CDR1 SGHTA and CDR2 FQGNSA. This CDR3 has 15 residues. The CDR3 region has the DNA TGTGCCAGCAGCTTAGAGAAGAACTCCGTCTACGAGCAGTACTTC. As protein: CASSLEKNSVYEQYF.

This chain links TRBV20-1 with TRBJ1-2; D unresolved. Trimming pared 6 bases from V and 0 bases from J, leaving 11 bases between. Germline CDR1 DFQATT, CDR2 SNEGSKA (reference sequence). This CDR3 has 13 residues. The CDR3 DNA reads as TGCAGTGCGCAAAGAGGCGCTAACTATGGCTACACCTTC. It codes for CSAQRGANYGYTF.

This clonotype was observed a handful of times. V and J are TRBV5-1 and TRBJ2-3; no clear D gene. V was shortened by 0 bases and J by 0 bases, with 8 bases between the two germline ends. The CDR3 has 15 residues. In germline, CDR1 is SGHRS, CDR2 YFSETQ. The CDR3: CASSLGSPSTDTQYF. CDR3 bases: TGCGCCAGCAGCTTGGGCAGTCCCAGCACAGATACGCAGTATTTT.